A single sample is the source of the 22 T cell receptor beta chains below, sequenced in a study of PD-1 blockade in classical Hodgkin lymphoma. The method was immunoSEQ multiplex PCR; TCRdb's version includes in-frame clones alone and lacks a portion of them. In the table there are about 64,000 clones, around 90% of which are singletons. Described time point: cycle 4 day 1 (C4D1), after five to seven weeks of nivolumab. Brentuximab vedotin exposure varied, and every patient relapsed after autologous stem cell transplantation. This specimen was peripheral blood mononuclear cells (PBMCs), taken before the fourth cycle of nivolumab. These receptors were taken from a human donor with classical Hodgkin lymphoma.

The rearrangement links TRBV29-1 to TRBJ1-2, with TRBD1 as a possible D gene (5 bases). CDR3 length: 13 amino acids. Germline CDR1 and CDR2: SQVTM and ANQGSEA. Trimming took off 4 bases at V and 4 bases at J, with 13 bases between the two ends. The CDR3 DNA is TGCAGCGTTGGGGGCGGGAAGGGCTATGGCTACACCTTC. Residues: CSVGGGKGYGYTF.

V is TRBV6-1 and J is TRBJ1-6, with a weak D call TRBD1 (6 bases). V lost 9 bases and J lost 4, with 16 bases in between. From germline, CDR1 is MNHNS and CDR2 SASEGT. The CDR3 has 15 amino acids. The CDR3 loop reads CASARDTSYNSPLHF. The DNA for the CDR3 is TGTGCCAGTGCCCGGGACACTTCTTATAATTCACCCCTCCACTTT.

This clone was detected once. This chain connects TRBV15 to TRBJ2-3; D not certain. The ends were cut back, 0 bases at V and 10 bases at J, with 11 bases in the middle. The CDR3 runs to 13 residues. Germline V gene sequence: CDR1 LNHNV, CDR2 YYDKDF (reference sequence). As DNA, the CDR3 is TGTGCCACCAGCAGAGATCTAGGGATGGCGCAGTATTTT. Residues: CATSRDLGMAQYF. The full variable domain, rest sourced from reference TRBV15 and TRBJ2-3, is DAMVIQNPRYQVTQFGKPVTLSCSQTLNHNVMYWYQQKSSQAPKLLFHYYDKDFNNEADTPDNFQSRRPNTSFCFLDIRSPGLGDTAMYLCATSRDLGMAQYFGPGTRLTVL.

This clone was found a few times. This chain joins TRBV2 and TRBJ1-5, with D uncertain. Germline CDR1 is SNHLY and CDR2 is FYNNEI. The CDR3 sequence is 13 residues long. With 6 bases removed from V and 0 bases from J, the gap between germline ends came to 6 bases. The CDR3 loop is CASRADSNQPQHF. The CDR3 DNA sequence: TGTGCCAGCAGGGCGGATAGCAATCAGCCCCAGCATTTT.

This chain joins TRBV27 and TRBJ2-3, with TRBD1 matching 7 bases. The CDR3 loop spans 18 amino acids. V lost 2 bases to trimming and J lost 1 base; unmatched junction nucleotides: 12. Germline CDR1 reads MNHEY; CDR2 reads SMNVEV (reference sequence). The CDR3 DNA follows: TGTGCCAGCAGTTTAATGTCAGGGGGTGATGTTGGCACAGATACGCAGTATTTT. Residues: CASSLMSGGDVGTDTQYF.

This chain's CDR3 is CASSLAVGGFETQYF. DNA of the CDR3: TGTGCCAGCAGCTTAGCGGTAGGGGGCTTCGAGACCCAGTACTTC. The rearrangement links TRBV11-2 to TRBJ2-5; 7 nucleotides agree with TRBD1. Germline CDR1 is SGHAT and CDR2 is FQNNGV. There are 15 residues in the CDR3. V trimming: 1 base; J trimming: 5 bases; junction bases outside the gene matches: 7.

As DNA, the CDR3 is TGTGCCAGCAGACAGGCAAGCTACGAGCAGTACTTC. Its protein is CASRQASYEQYF. The chain couples TRBV6-1 to TRBJ2-7; tentatively, D is TRBD1 (5 bases). The CDR3 loop spans 12 amino acids. Germline-derived CDR1 and CDR2 are MNHNS and SASEGT. V lost 6 bases to trimming and J lost 3 bases, with 9 bases between them.

This clone turned up a few times. The chain uses TRBV13 and TRBJ2-1, with unresolved D. Germline lookup yields CDR1 PRHDT and CDR2 FYEKMQ (reference sequence). This CDR3 is 13 amino acids long. V lost 3 bases and J 9 bases, leaving 12 bases between the germline ends. The DNA of the CDR3 is TGTGCCAGCAGCTTGGCAAGGCAAATTGAGCAGTTCTTC. Translated: CASSLARQIEQFF.

The gene calls are TRBV11-2 and TRBJ1-2, with no clear D. Germline loops: CDR1 SGHAT, CDR2 FQNNGV. The CDR3 loop spans 16 amino acids. V was shortened by 5 bases and J by 4 bases, with 20 bases between the two germline ends. For the CDR3, the DNA is TGTGCCAGCAGCCCGGCCACGGGTCCCCTTGGCTATGGCTACACCTTC. It encodes CASSPATGPLGYGYTF. The whole variable domain, remainder taken from reference TRBV11-2 and TRBJ1-2, is EAGVAQSPRYKIIEKRQSVAFWCNPISGHATLYWYQQILGQGPKLLIQFQNNGVVDDSQLPKDRFSAERLKGVDSTLKIQPAKLEDSAVYLCASSPATGPLGYGYTFGSGTRLTVV.

V gene TRBV14 combines with J gene TRBJ1-3; the D is unclear. The V gene lost 4 bases and the J gene lost 4 bases, with 11 bases spanning the gap. CDR1 is SGHDN and CDR2 is FVKESK in the germline V gene. This CDR3 contains 14 residues. CDR3 sequence: CASSLGLPGNTIYF. The CDR3 DNA is TGTGCCAGCAGCCTCGGGCTCCCCGGAAACACCATATATTTT.

The gene calls are TRBV11-2 and TRBJ2-5; TRBD2 is a possible D gene (6 bases). Germline V gene sequence: CDR1 SGHAT, CDR2 FQNNGV. V lost 5 bases and J lost 4, with 17 bases in between. CDR3 length equals 15 residues. The CDR3 reads CASSPLSLGGETQYF. The CDR3 nucleotides read TGTGCCAGCAGCCCCCTGAGTTTGGGGGGAGAGACCCAGTACTTC.

This clone showed up just once. V gene TRBV10-2 combines with J gene TRBJ2-3, with 11 bases identical to TRBD2. The CDR3 is 17 residues long. Trimming removed 2 bases from V and 2 bases from J; junction bases left unmatched: 6. Germline V CDR1 and CDR2: WSHSY, SAAADI. The CDR3 DNA sequence: TGCGCCAGCAGTGAGCTCCAGACTAGCGGGACCACAGATACGCAGTATTTT. Encoded protein: CASSELQTSGTTDTQYF.

The J gene is TRBJ2-3, the V gene TRBV5-1, with 9 nucleotides matching TRBD2. The germline V gene has CDR1 SGHRS and CDR2 YFSETQ. Trimming at V came to 0 bases and at J to 5 bases, leaving 4 bases not matched to a gene. The CDR3 is 15 residues long. CDR3 amino acids: CASSLEAGGVDTQYF. DNA for the CDR3: TGCGCCAGCAGCTTGGAGGCGGGAGGGGTAGATACGCAGTATTTT.

This clone has just one count. The chain has TRBV10-2 and TRBJ2-7; TRBD2 might be the D (5 bases). V was clipped by 4 bases and J by 4 bases, with 14 bases between them. The CDR3 is 14 residues long. The germline V gene encodes CDR1 WSHSY and CDR2 SAAADI. CDR3 DNA: TGCGCCAGCAGTGCCGATTCAGGAGGTTACGAGCAGTACTTC. It is translated as CASSADSGGYEQYF.

The rearrangement uses TRBV18 and TRBJ2-7; D possibly corresponds to TRBD1 (6 bases). Germline assignment: CDR1 KGHSH and CDR2 LQKENI. The length of the CDR3 is 14 residues. V was trimmed by 6 bases and J by 1 base, leaving 13 bases between them. DNA for the CDR3: TGTGCCAGCTCTCAGGGGTTCCCTTCCTACGAGCAGTACTTC. This codes for CASSQGFPSYEQYF.

CDR3 coding DNA: TGTGCCAGCCGGACAGGGCTCCAGCCCCAGCATTTT. This translates into CASRTGLQPQHF. The rearrangement joins TRBV27 to TRBJ1-5; 8 positions match TRBD1. This CDR3 has 12 amino acids. The J segment lost 7 bases and the V segment lost 8 bases, leaving 4 bases of the junction unmatched. Germline V gene lookup returns CDR1 MNHEY and CDR2 SMNVEV (reference sequence).

The genes are TRBV27 and TRBJ2-7, with 7 bases aligning to TRBD1. Germline loops: CDR1 MNHEY, CDR2 SMNVEV (reference sequence). Trimming took 2 bases from V and 5 from J; bases not matched to a gene: 3. The CDR3 length is 13 residues. The CDR3 protein is CASSLDRANEQYF. CDR3 DNA sequence: TGTGCCAGCAGTTTAGACAGGGCAAACGAGCAGTACTTC.

The V gene is TRBV2, the J gene TRBJ1-6, with D uncertain. Per the germline V gene, CDR1 is SNHLY and CDR2 is FYNNEI. The V end was cut by 8 bases, the J end by 4 bases, with 9 bases between. There are 13 residues in the CDR3. CDR3 sequence reads: CASAEGYNSPLHF. DNA of the CDR3: TGTGCCAGCGCCGAGGGATATAATTCACCCCTCCACTTT.

This clone was seen a few times. The chain carries TRBV14 and TRBJ2-7; 9 nucleotides line up with TRBD1. With 0 bases clipped from V and 2 bases from J, the junction kept 5 bases outside the gene matches. The CDR3 runs 16 residues. Germline assignment: CDR1 SGHDN and CDR2 FVKESK. In DNA form, the CDR3 reads TGTGCCAGCAGCCAAGATCCGGGGACAGGGACCTACGAGCAGTACTTC. Residues: CASSQDPGTGTYEQYF.

The chain is built from TRBV5-6 and TRBJ1-2, with 7 bases lining up with TRBD1. The CDR3 contains 15 residues. V shed 3 bases and J 7 bases; nucleotides not matched to a gene: 12. Germline V lookup: CDR1 SGHDT, CDR2 YYEEEE. The CDR3 region has the DNA TGTGCCAGCAGCTCGTACGACCGGGACAGCGCTGGCTACACCTTC. Residues: CASSSYDRDSAGYTF.

V and J are TRBV5-4 and TRBJ2-7, with TRBD2 identical over 9 bases. Germline lookup yields CDR1 SGHNT and CDR2 YYREEE (reference sequence). With V trimmed by 4 bases and J by 4 bases, 15 bases remained unmatched. The CDR3 loop spans 17 amino acids. In nucleotides, the CDR3 is TGTGCCAGCAGCCCGGTTGGCGGGAGGGCCCCCCCGTACGAGCAGTACTTC. Translation: CASSPVGGRAPPYEQYF. Using reference TRBV5-4 and TRBJ2-7 for the parts outside the CDR3, the full variable domain is ETGVTQSPTHLIKTRGQQVTLRCSSQSGHNTVSWYQQALGQGPQFIFQYYREEENGRGNFPPRFSGLQFPNYSSELNVNALELDDSALYLCASSPVGGRAPPYEQYFGPGTRLTVT.

The chain employs TRBV5-5 and TRBJ1-2, with D unresolved. Germline loops: CDR1 SGHKS, CDR2 YYEKEE (reference sequence). This CDR3 spans 15 amino acids. Deletions cut 0 bases from V and 7 bases from J, with 16 bases between. The CDR3 DNA reads as TGTGCCAGCAGCTTGGACCCCGACTACGGAGGTGGCTACACCTTC. It is translated as CASSLDPDYGGGYTF.